Following are 8 T cell receptor beta chains from one sample sequenced in a study of blood T cell repertoires in COVID-19. Sequencing used immunoSEQ multiplex PCR; TCRdb keeps in-frame clones, though not all of them. Of about 100,000 clones in the sample, about 90% were seen once. Sequenced: peripheral blood. The receptor set was obtained from a woman in her twenties or thirties with acute or convalescent COVID-19.

V gene TRBV6-5 combines with J gene TRBJ2-4; the D gene is possibly TRBD2 (5 bases). The CDR3 is 13 residues long. The V end lost 5 bases, the J end lost 8 bases, and 13 bases lay between the germline ends. From germline, CDR1 is MNHEY and CDR2 SVGAGI. This CDR3 reads CASSRLIWDIQYF. The CDR3 coding sequence is TGTGCCAGCAGTCGACTAATATGGGACATTCAGTACTTC.

The CDR3 here is CASSRLPSGGPLNTEAFF. DNA of the CDR3: TGTGCCAGCAGCCGACTCCCCTCAGGAGGCCCGTTGAACACTGAAGCTTTCTTT. The chain has TRBV4-2 and TRBJ1-1; unclear D gene. The ends were cut back, 4 bases at V and 0 bases at J, with 21 bases in the middle. CDR1 and CDR2 from the germline V gene are LGHNA and YNFKEQ. This CDR3 is built from 18 residues.

The V gene is TRBV9, the J gene TRBJ2-1; D is possibly TRBD1 (7 bases). Trimming cost V 3 bases and J 0 bases, with 16 bases left between them. The CDR3 length is 17 residues. Germline V gives CDR1 SGDLS, CDR2 YYNGEE. In DNA, the CDR3 is TGTGCCAGCAGCGGAGGAGGGGGCGAAGGCTCCTACAATGAGCAGTTCTTC. Translated: CASSGGGGEGSYNEQFF.

This chain uses TRBV5-1 with TRBJ1-1; tentatively, D is TRBD1 (6 bases). The CDR3 sequence is 15 residues long. V gave up 0 bases and J gave up 0 bases, with 9 bases separating them. Germline CDR1 is SGHRS and CDR2 is YFSETQ. CDR3 sequence: CASSLVQGLNTEAFF. The CDR3 nucleotides are TGCGCCAGCAGCTTGGTTCAGGGGCTGAACACTGAAGCTTTCTTT.

J is TRBJ1-1 and V is TRBV5-1, with 9 bases aligning to TRBD1. The germline V gene has CDR1 SGHRS and CDR2 YFSETQ. The CDR3 is 14 residues long. After removal of 6 bases from V and 4 bases from J, the junction contained 7 bases not matched to a gene. Here the CDR3 DNA reads TGCGCCAGCACAATCGTGACAGGGGGCACTGAAGCTTTCTTT. Translating it yields CASTIVTGGTEAFF.

J is TRBJ2-3 and V is TRBV6-5; TRBD2 aligns across 9 bases. V was clipped by 6 bases and J by 6 bases; unmatched bases: 10. Germline values: CDR1 MNHEY, CDR2 SVGAGI. There are 15 residues in the CDR3. CDR3 sequence reads: CASRRGTSLLDTQYF. The CDR3 region has the DNA TGTGCCAGCAGGCGCGGGACTAGCCTACTTGATACGCAGTATTTT.

The rearrangement joins TRBV21-1 to TRBJ2-7; TRBD1, as called in the table, went unchecked against the DNA. TRBV21-1 is flagged as a pseudogene. This CDR3 is built from 13 residues. The CDR3 here is CASPPGFQDEQYF. The DNA of the CDR3 is TGTGCCAGCCCTCCAGGGTTTCAAGACGAGCAGTACTTC.

This chain uses TRBV24-1 with TRBJ2-5; possible D gene TRBD2, 5 bases. V dropped 9 bases and J dropped 5 bases, with 18 bases sitting between them. The CDR3 spans 14 residues. From germline, CDR1 is KGHDR and CDR2 SFDVKD. CDR3 amino acids: CATGHSSGGETQYF. CDR3 in DNA: TGTGCCACCGGTCACTCCTCAGGAGGCGAGACCCAGTACTTC.